The clone carrying this TCR beta chain was counted only a few times. Its specificity is not known. The V end was cut by 0 bases, the J end by 5 bases, with 13 bases between. Looked up from germline, CDR1 is SGHAT and CDR2 is FQNNGV. The CDR3 consists of 15 residues. This specimen belongs to a study of response to subunit inactivated influenza vaccine. General study results and limits: Every seasonal influenza vaccination brings in few new T cells, the authors suggested.

A single record per CDR3 protein comes from TCRdb applying MiXCR to the RT-PCR reads. The sample consists of hundreds of thousands of distinct CDR3 sequences, roughly 18% of them appearing once. The genes are TRBV11-2 and TRBJ2-5, with a weak D call TRBD1 (6 bases). This material consisted of PBMCs from blood, taken 5 days after vaccination. This sequence was found in a man over 45 who received an inactivated influenza vaccine. This CDR3 is CASSLEGGHRETQYF. The CDR3 DNA is TGTGCCAGCAGCTTAGAAGGGGGACACCGGGAGACCCAGTACTTC.